The 10 T cell receptor beta chains presented below share a single source sample, sequenced in a study of T cells and copy number aberrations in small-cell lung cancer. Assay used: immunoSEQ multiplex PCR; TCRdb lists only in-frame clones, some missing. The sample records fewer than 400 clones, approximately 91% being singletons. Sequenced sample: tumor tissue. The receptors here all came from a man aged 65 to 79 with small cell lung cancer.

The genes are TRBV6-5 and TRBJ1-6; D unresolved. The CDR3 has 12 amino acids. Trimming left V 10 bases short and J 10 bases short, with 14 bases between. Germline lookup yields CDR1 MNHEY and CDR2 SVGAGI. The CDR3 spells CATSRTGSPLHF. In nucleotides, the CDR3 is TGTGCCACCTCCCGGACTGGCTCACCCCTCCACTTT.

The chain joins TRBV6-4 to TRBJ2-1; the D gene is possibly TRBD2 (5 bases). Germline CDR1 is MRHNA and CDR2 is SNTAGT. V lost 4 bases, J lost 9 bases, and 16 bases lay in between. The CDR3 consists of 14 residues. CDR3 bases: TGTGCCAGCAGTGCCAGCGGTGCTGGAGGTGAGCAGTTCTTC. Residues: CASSASGAGGEQFF.

This clone was recorded only once. V and J are TRBV3-1 (or the pseudogene TRBV3-2) and TRBJ2-4; D uncertain. The V gene's germline CDR1 is LGHDT and CDR2 YNNKEL (reference sequence). This CDR3 comprises 9 residues. Deletions cut 9 bases from V and 4 bases from J, with 1 base between. The CDR3 sequence: CARKNIQYF. The CDR3 DNA is TGTGCCAGAAAAAACATTCAGTACTTC.

This chain joins TRBV5-1 and TRBJ2-2; D is perhaps TRBD2 (5 bases). Trimming left V 2 bases short and J 2 bases short, with 10 bases between. From germline, CDR1 is SGHRS and CDR2 YFSETQ. The CDR3 loop spans 15 amino acids. The CDR3 sequence is CASSFDGVNTGELFF. In DNA form, the CDR3 reads TGCGCCAGCAGCTTTGACGGGGTAAACACCGGGGAGCTGTTTTTT.

V and J are TRBV7-9 and TRBJ1-2; D gene uncertain. From germline, CDR1 is SEHNR and CDR2 FQNEAQ (reference sequence). V was cut by 0 bases and J by 5 bases, with 16 bases left in between. The CDR3 runs to 16 residues. CDR3 protein: CASSLAGISNQYGYTF. As DNA, the CDR3 is TGTGCCAGCAGCTTAGCGGGTATATCAAATCAATATGGCTACACCTTC.

V usage is TRBV18 and J usage is TRBJ2-5, with D hard to call. The germline CDR1 and CDR2 sequences are KGHSH and LQKENI. V shed 5 bases and J shed 1 base, with 2 bases lying between them. The CDR3 is 11 amino acids. The CDR3 protein is CASSSQETQYF. As DNA, the CDR3 is TGTGCCAGCTCAAGCCAAGAGACCCAGTACTTC. The full variable domain, in which reference TRBV18 and TRBJ2-5 provide the parts outside the CDR3, is NAGVMQNPRHLVRRRGQEARLRCSPMKGHSHVYWYRQLPEEGLKFMVYLQKENIIDESGMPKERFSAEFPKEGPSILRIQQVVRGDSAAYFCASSSQETQYFGPGTRLLVL.

The chain joins TRBV28 to TRBJ2-7, with 7 bases aligning to TRBD1. V trimming: 4 bases; J trimming: 1 base; junction bases outside the gene matches: 1. This CDR3 spans 13 amino acids. Germline loops: CDR1 MDHEN, CDR2 SYDVKM. CDR3 nucleotide sequence: TGTGCCAGCAGTTGGGACAGTTCCTACGAGCAGTACTTC. Translating it yields CASSWDSSYEQYF.

This chain links TRBV11-2 with TRBJ2-1; D unresolved. Trimming took off 1 base at V and 10 bases at J, with 8 bases between the two ends. Germline V gene sequence: CDR1 SGHAT, CDR2 FQNNGV. The CDR3 length is 12 residues. CDR3: CASSLALLEQFF. In DNA, the CDR3 is TGTGCCAGCAGCTTAGCTCTGCTGGAGCAGTTCTTC.

The chain is built from TRBV19 and TRBJ2-3, with a possible D match to TRBD2 (6 bases). The CDR3 extends over 14 amino acids. In germline, CDR1 is LNHDA, CDR2 SQIVND (reference sequence). With 3 bases removed from V and 3 bases from J, the gap between germline ends came to 10 bases. Here the CDR3 DNA reads TGTGCCAGTAGTATCGTCGGGAGTACAGATACGCAGTATTTT. Encoded protein: CASSIVGSTDTQYF.

This rearrangement joins TRBV30 to TRBJ1-2; a possible D gene is TRBD1 (5 bases). The CDR3 runs to 13 residues. Trimming removed 4 bases at V and 6 bases at J, with 15 bases between. From germline, CDR1 is GTSNPN and CDR2 SVGIG (reference sequence). The CDR3 here is CAWTTGTFDGYTF. The DNA of the CDR3 is TGTGCCTGGACTACGGGGACCTTTGATGGCTACACCTTC.